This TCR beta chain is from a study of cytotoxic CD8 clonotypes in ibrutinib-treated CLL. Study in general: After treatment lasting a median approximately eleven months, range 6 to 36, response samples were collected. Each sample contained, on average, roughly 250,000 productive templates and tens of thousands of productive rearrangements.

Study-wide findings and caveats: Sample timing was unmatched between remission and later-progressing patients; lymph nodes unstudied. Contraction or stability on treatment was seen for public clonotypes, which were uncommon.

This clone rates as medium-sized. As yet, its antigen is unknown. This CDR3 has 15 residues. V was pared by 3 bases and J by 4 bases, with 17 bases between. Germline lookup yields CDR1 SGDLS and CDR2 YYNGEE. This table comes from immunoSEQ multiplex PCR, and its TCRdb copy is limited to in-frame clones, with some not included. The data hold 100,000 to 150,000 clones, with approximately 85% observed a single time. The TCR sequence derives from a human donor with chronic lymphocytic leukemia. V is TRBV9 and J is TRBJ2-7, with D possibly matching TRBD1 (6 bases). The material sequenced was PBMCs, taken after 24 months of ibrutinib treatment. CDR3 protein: CASSATEFQGYEQYF. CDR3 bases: TGTGCCAGCAGCGCAACCGAATTCCAGGGGTACGAGCAGTACTTC.